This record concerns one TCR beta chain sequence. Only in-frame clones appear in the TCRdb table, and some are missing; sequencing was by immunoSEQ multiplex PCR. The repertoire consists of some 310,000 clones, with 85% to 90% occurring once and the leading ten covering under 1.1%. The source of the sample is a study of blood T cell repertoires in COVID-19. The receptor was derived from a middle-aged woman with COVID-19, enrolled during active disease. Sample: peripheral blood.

In DNA form, the CDR3 reads TGTGCCAGTAGTAGCGGGACAGGGGGGAACAATGAGCAGTTCTTC. It encodes CASSSGTGGNNEQFF. The chain recombines TRBV19 with TRBJ2-1; 11 bases agree with TRBD1. Germline V gene data show CDR1 as LNHDA and CDR2 as SQIVND (reference sequence). The trim removed 4 bases at V and 5 bases at J, leaving 4 bases unmatched. The CDR3 spans 15 residues.